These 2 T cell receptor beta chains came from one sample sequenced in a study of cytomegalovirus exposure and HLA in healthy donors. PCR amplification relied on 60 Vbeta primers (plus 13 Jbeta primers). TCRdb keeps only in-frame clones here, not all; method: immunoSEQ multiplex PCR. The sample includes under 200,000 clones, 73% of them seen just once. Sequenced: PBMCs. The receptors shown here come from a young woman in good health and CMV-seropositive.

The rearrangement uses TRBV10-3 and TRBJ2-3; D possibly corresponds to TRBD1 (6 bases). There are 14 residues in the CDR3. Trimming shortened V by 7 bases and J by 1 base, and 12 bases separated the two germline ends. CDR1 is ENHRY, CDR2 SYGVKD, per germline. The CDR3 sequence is CAITQGRGTDTQYF. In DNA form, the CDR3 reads TGTGCCATCACCCAGGGGCGCGGCACAGATACGCAGTATTTT.

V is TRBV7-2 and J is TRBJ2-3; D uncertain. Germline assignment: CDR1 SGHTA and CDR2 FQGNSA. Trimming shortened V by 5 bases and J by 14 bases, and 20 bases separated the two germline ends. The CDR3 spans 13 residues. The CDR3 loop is CASSPWAQQYRYF. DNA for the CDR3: TGTGCCAGCAGCCCATGGGCACAGCAATACCGGTATTTT.